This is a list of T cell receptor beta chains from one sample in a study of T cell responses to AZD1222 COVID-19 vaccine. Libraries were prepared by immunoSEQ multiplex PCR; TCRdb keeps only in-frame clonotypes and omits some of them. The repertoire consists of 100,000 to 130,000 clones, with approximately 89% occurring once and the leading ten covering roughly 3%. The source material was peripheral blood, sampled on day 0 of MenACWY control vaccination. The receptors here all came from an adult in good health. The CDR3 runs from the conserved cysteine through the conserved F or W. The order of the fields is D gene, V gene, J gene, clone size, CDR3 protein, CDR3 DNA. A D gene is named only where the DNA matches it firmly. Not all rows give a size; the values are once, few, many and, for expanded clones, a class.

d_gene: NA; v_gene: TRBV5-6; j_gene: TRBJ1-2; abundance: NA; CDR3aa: CASSFFRQNYGYTF; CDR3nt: TGTGCCAGCAGCTTCTTTAGACAGAACTATGGCTACACCTTC
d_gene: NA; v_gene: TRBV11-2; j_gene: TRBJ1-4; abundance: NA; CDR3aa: CASSLPLGKLFF; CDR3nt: TGTGCCAGCAGCTTACCCCTAGGGAAACTGTTTTTT
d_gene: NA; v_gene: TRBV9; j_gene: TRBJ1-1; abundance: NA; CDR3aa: CASSSGGAQNTEAFF; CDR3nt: TGTGCCAGCAGCTCCGGGGGGGCGCAGAACACTGAAGCTTTCTTT
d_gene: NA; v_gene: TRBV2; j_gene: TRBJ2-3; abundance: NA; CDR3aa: CASRENEADTQYF; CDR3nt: TGTGCCAGCAGGGAGAATGAGGCAGATACGCAGTATTTT
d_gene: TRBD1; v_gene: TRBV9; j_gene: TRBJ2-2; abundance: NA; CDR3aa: CASSVDRATNTGELFF; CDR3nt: TGTGCCAGCAGCGTGGACAGGGCTACGAACACCGGGGAGCTGTTTTTT
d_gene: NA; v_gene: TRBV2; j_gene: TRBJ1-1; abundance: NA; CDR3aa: CASSIQVNTEAFF; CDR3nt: TGTGCCAGCAGCATACAGGTGAACACTGAAGCTTTCTTT
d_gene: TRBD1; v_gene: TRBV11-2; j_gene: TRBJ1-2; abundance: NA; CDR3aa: CASSLALNRGHQGYTF; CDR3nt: TGTGCCAGCAGCTTAGCCCTCAACAGGGGGCATCAGGGCTACACCTTC
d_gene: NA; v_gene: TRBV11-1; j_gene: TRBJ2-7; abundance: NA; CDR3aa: CASSERTGSYEQYF; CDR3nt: TGTGCCAGCAGCGAACGGACGGGTTCCTACGAGCAGTACTTC
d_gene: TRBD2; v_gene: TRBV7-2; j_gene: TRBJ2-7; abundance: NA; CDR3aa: CASSPILAGGTYEQYF; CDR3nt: TGTGCCAGCAGCCCGATACTAGCGGGGGGCACCTACGAGCAGTACTTC
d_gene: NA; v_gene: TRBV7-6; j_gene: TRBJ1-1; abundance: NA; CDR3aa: CASSLSPPLDIGTEAFF; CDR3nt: TGTGCCAGCAGCTTATCCCCCCCCCTAGATATAGGCACTGAAGCTTTCTTT
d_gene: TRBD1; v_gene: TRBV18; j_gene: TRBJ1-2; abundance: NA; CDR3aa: CASSPSDRNYGYTF; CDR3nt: TGTGCCAGCTCACCATCGGACAGGAACTATGGCTACACCTTC
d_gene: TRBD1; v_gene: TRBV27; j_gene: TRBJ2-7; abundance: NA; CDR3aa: CASRRTGTYEQYF; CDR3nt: TGTGCCAGCAGACGGACAGGAACCTACGAGCAGTACTTC
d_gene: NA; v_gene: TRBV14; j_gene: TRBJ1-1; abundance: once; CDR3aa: CASSPRGITEAFF; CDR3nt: TGTGCCAGCAGCCCCAGGGGTATCACTGAAGCTTTCTTT
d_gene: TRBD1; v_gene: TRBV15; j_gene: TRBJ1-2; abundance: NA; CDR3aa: CATSPRPDRGVYGYTF; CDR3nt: TGTGCCACCAGCCCCAGGCCTGACAGGGGGGTCTATGGCTACACCTTC
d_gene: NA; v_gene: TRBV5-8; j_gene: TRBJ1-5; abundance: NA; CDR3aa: CASSAYSTDSNQPQHF; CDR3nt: TGTGCCAGCAGCGCCTATTCGACAGATAGCAATCAGCCCCAGCATTTT
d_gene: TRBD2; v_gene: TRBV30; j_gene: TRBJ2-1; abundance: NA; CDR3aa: CAWSGPSGGAYNEQFF; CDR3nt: TGTGCCTGGAGTGGCCCTAGCGGGGGAGCGTACAATGAGCAGTTCTTC
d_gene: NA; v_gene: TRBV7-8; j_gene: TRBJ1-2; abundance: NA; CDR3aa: CASSLVQANYGYTF; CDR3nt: TGTGCCAGCAGCTTAGTTCAGGCCAACTATGGCTACACCTTC
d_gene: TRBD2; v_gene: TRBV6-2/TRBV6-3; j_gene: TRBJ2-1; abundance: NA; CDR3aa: CASSIWTSGGDEQFF; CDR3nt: TGTGCCAGCAGTATTTGGACTAGCGGGGGAGATGAGCAGTTCTTC
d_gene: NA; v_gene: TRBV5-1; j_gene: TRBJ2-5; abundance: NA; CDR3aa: CASSLIGGQETQYF; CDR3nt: TGCGCCAGCAGCTTGATCGGCGGCCAAGAGACCCAGTACTTC
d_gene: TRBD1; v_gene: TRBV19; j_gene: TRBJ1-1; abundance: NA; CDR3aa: CASPPDRGNTEAFF; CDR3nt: TGTGCCAGTCCGCCTGACAGGGGAAACACTGAAGCTTTCTTT
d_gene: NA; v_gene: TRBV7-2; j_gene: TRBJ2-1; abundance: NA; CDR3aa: CASRMTGTSYNEQFF; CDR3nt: TGTGCCAGCAGAATGACAGGGACTTCCTACAATGAGCAGTTCTTC
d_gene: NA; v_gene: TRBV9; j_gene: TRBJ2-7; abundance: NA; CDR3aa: CASSGGLGFVSEQYF; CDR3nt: TGTGCCAGCAGCGGGGGTTTGGGGTTTGTGAGCGAGCAGTACTTC